One sample yielded the 8 T cell receptor beta chains listed below, sequenced in a study of cytomegalovirus exposure and HLA in healthy donors (dated by TCRdb to between 2016 and 2019). The library came from the immunoSEQ multiplex PCR assay. For the multiplex PCR, a mixture combining 60 forward primers for TCR Vbeta segments and 13 reverse primers for TCR Jbeta segments was used. TCRdb's version of the immuneACCESS table is confined to in-frame rearrangements and falls short of the full clone set. An unresolved V gene accounts for under half of the shortfall where checked; the remainder is of unknown origin. The sample table holds 65,000 or so clones, of which around three quarters were seen once. The ten top clones hold 3% to 4% of the sample. Sequencing was carried out using PBMCs. These TCRs come from a woman aged 40 to 50 in good health and CMV-seropositive.

V and J are TRBV4-1 and TRBJ2-6; D may be TRBD2 (6 bases). Between the trimmed V and J ends, which lost 2 bases and 0 bases, there was a span of 11 bases. Germline V lookup: CDR1 MGHRA, CDR2 YSYEKL. CDR3 length: 17 amino acids. The CDR3 nucleotides read TGCGCCAGCAGCCAAAAAACCGGGAGCTCTGGGGCCAACGTCCTGACTTTC. This sequence encodes CASSQKTGSSGANVLTF.

The V and J genes are TRBV7-2 and TRBJ1-6, with D maybe TRBD1 (6 bases). V lost 5 bases, J lost 7 bases, and 15 bases lay in between. There are 15 residues in the CDR3. Germline-derived CDR1 and CDR2 are SGHTA and FQGNSA. The CDR3 coding sequence is TGTGCCAGCAGCATTGACAGGTCACAGAATTCACCCCTCCACTTT. It codes for CASSIDRSQNSPLHF.

This clone was detected once. The chain joins TRBV13 to TRBJ1-1; D remains unclear. CDR1 is PRHDT and CDR2 is FYEKMQ in the germline V gene (reference sequence). Trimming left V 2 bases short and J 0 bases short, with 13 bases between. The CDR3 sequence is 16 residues long. CDR3: CASSLSAGYMNTEAFF. CDR3 nucleotide sequence: TGTGCCAGCAGCTTATCAGCAGGCTACATGAACACTGAAGCTTTCTTT.

The V gene is TRBV7-9, the J gene TRBJ1-1; D uncertain. Trimming removed 3 bases at V and 4 bases at J, with 6 bases between. The V gene's germline CDR1 is SEHNR and CDR2 FQNEAQ (reference sequence). The length of the CDR3 is 12 residues. The CDR3 DNA follows: TGTGCCAGCAGCTTGGAGGTCACTGAAGCTTTCTTT. It translates to CASSLEVTEAFF.

This chain links TRBV5-4 with TRBJ2-3; 9 bases match TRBD1. Per germline, CDR1 SGHNT and CDR2 YYREEE (reference sequence). V dropped 2 bases and J dropped 4; count of bases not matched to a gene: 8. This CDR3 has 16 residues. The CDR3 here is CASSFGQGIGADTQYF. In nucleotides, the CDR3 is TGTGCCAGCAGCTTCGGACAGGGGATAGGAGCAGATACGCAGTATTTT. The full variable domain, with the rest looked up from reference TRBV5-4 and TRBJ2-3, is ETGVTQSPTHLIKTRGQQVTLRCSSQSGHNTVSWYQQALGQGPQFIFQYYREEENGRGNFPPRFSGLQFPNYSSELNVNALELDDSALYLCASSFGQGIGADTQYFGPGTRLTVL.

The V gene is TRBV11-1, the J gene TRBJ2-7, with a tentative D call TRBD2 (6 bases). Germline V gene lookup returns CDR1 SGHAT and CDR2 FQDESV (reference sequence). V lost 5 bases to trimming and J lost 1 base, with 12 bases between them. The CDR3 extends over 14 amino acids. As DNA, the CDR3 is TGTGCCAGCAGCCAACCCGGGAGTTCCTACGAGCAGTACTTC. Amino acid sequence: CASSQPGSSYEQYF.

The CDR3 spells CASSGGGAWTEAFF. CDR3 nucleotide sequence: TGTGCCAGTAGTGGAGGGGGCGCTTGGACTGAAGCTTTCTTT. The V call is TRBV19, the J call TRBJ1-1; 7 positions match TRBD1. Germline CDR1 reads LNHDA; CDR2 reads SQIVND (reference sequence). This CDR3 contains 14 residues. V lost 5 bases and J lost 5; bases outside the gene matches: 8.

This chain links TRBV7-2 with TRBJ2-2; perhaps TRBD2 as D (7 bases). Germline V gene data show CDR1 as SGHTA and CDR2 as FQGNSA. V was cut by 5 bases and J by 0 bases, with 10 bases left in between. CDR3 length equals 15 residues. The CDR3 here is CASSKGGPNTGELFF. The DNA for the CDR3 is TGTGCCAGCAGCAAGGGGGGGCCGAACACCGGGGAGCTGTTTTTT.